Included here is one TCR beta chain sequence, with context. Enrollees, roughly 18 to 90 years old, lived in fewer than 25 US areas. Clinical history reported by participants formed the basis on which cohorts were assigned. As handled by the study authors: For nucleated cells, counts were estimated from reference gene primer amplification. Method: immunoSEQ multiplex PCR; TCRdb's copy keeps in-frame clones and lacks some. That table furnishes V, J and clone size, whereas the DNA furnished D and trimming. The sample shows fewer than 500,000 clones, 87% of them seen only once. The data originate from a study of blood T cell repertoires in COVID-19. The sequenced material came from PBMCs or T cells enriched from blood (not recorded which). The clonotype was recovered from a woman younger than 30 who had recovered from COVID-19.

The CDR3 DNA is TGTGCCAGCAGCCACCCCGGACAGGGGGCTGGTACTGAAGCTTTCTTT. It is translated as CASSHPGQGAGTEAFF. The chain uses TRBV4-2 and TRBJ1-1; 11 bases line up with TRBD1. There are 16 residues in the CDR3. V was clipped by 3 bases and J by 5 bases; unmatched bases: 8. Germline values: CDR1 LGHNA, CDR2 YNFKEQ.